This T cell receptor (beta chain) was found in a study of Graves' ophthalmopathy and Graves' hyperthyroidism. This clonotype has at least ten counts. The target antigen is unknown. What supplied the PBMCs was roughly 9.7 ml of fresh peripheral blood. Researchers took RNA transcripts and amplified TCR beta CDR3 regions from them. An opening RT-PCR round employed HTBI primers and preceded a second-round multiplex PCR. TCRdb recomputed calls from the multiplex PCR reads with MiXCR, one row per CDR3 protein. The repertoire holds some 520,000 distinct CDR3 sequences, with around 15% as singletons. Study outcomes and limitations: Blood also harbored most expanded thyroid clonotypes above 0.001 frequency.

V was shortened by 11 bases and J by 0 bases, with 11 bases between the two germline ends. The CDR3 is 14 residues long. The material sequenced was blood. V gene TRBV12-3 or TRBV12-4 combines with J gene TRBJ1-6, with D unclear. The TCR sequence derives from a woman in her twenties or thirties with Graves' ophthalmopathy. Here the CDR3 DNA reads TGTGCCGTCCCCGGTACCTCCTATAATTCACCCCTCCACTTT. This gives the protein CAVPGTSYNSPLHF.